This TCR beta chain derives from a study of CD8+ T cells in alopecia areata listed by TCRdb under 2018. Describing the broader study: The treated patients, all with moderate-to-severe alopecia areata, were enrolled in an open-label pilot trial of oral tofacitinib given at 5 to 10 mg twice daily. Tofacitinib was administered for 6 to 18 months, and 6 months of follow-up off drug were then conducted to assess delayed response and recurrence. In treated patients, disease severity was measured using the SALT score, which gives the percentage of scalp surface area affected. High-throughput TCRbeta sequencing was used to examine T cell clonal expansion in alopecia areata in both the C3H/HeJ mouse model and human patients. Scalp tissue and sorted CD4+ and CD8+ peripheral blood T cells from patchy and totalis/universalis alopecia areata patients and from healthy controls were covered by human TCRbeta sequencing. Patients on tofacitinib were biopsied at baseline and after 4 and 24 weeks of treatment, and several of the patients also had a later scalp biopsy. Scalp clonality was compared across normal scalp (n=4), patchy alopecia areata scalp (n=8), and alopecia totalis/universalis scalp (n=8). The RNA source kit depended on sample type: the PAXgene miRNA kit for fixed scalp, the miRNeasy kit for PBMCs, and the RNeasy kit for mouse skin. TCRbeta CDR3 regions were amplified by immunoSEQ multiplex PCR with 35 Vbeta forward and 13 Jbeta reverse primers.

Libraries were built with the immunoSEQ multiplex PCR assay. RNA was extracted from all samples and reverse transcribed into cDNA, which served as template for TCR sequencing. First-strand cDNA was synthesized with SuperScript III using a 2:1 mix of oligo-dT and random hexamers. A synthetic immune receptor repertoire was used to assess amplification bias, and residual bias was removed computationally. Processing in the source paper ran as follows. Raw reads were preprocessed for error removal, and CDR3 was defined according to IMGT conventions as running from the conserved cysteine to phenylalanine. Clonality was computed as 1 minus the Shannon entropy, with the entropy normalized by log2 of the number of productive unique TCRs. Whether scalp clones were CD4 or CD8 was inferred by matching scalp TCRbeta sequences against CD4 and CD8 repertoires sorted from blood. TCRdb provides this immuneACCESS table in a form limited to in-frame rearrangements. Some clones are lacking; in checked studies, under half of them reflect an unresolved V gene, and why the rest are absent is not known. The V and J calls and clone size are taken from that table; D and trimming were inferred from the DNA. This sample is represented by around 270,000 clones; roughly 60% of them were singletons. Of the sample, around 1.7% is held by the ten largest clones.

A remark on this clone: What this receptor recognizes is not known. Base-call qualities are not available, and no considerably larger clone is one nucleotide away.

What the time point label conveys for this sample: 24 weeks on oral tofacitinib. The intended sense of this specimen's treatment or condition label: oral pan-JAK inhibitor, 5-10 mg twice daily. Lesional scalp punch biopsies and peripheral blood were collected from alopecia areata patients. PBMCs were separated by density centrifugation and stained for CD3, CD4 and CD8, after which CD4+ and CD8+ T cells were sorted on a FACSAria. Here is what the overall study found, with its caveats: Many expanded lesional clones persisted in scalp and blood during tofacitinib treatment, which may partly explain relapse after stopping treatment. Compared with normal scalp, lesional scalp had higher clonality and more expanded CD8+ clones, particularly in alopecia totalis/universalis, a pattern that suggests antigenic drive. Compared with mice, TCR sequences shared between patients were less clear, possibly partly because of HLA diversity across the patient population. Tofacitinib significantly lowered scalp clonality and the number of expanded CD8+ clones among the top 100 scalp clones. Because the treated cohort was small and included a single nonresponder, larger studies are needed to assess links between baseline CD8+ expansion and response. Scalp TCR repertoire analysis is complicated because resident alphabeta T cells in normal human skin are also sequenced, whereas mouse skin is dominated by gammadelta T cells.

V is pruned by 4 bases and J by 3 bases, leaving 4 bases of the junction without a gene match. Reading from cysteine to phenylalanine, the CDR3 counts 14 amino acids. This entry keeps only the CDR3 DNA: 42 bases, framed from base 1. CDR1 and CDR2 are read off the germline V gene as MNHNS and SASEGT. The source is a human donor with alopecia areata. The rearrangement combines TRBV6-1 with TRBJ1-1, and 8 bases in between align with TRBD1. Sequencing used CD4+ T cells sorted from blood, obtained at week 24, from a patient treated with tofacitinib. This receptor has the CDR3 CASSATGVDTEAFF. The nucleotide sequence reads TGTGCCAGCAGTGCGACAGGGGTGGACACTGAAGCTTTCTTT.